These 3 T cell receptor beta chains share one sample of origin, sequenced in a study of shared clonotypes between healthy human individuals. Sequencing used immunoSEQ multiplex PCR; TCRdb keeps in-frame clones, though not all of them. The data contain 490,000 or so clones, roughly 85% of them singletons. What was sequenced was PBMCs. These receptors were taken from a woman in her thirties or forties in good health. Some clones in this sample may be carry-over from other donors' samples.

The rearrangement joins TRBV19 to TRBJ2-3; possibly TRBD1 for D (7 bases). The CDR3 loop spans 14 amino acids. Looked up from germline, CDR1 is LNHDA and CDR2 is SQIVND (reference sequence). The V end was cut by 9 bases, the J end by 2 bases, with 15 bases between. The chain's CDR3 is CASRETGNTDTQYF. The CDR3 coding sequence is TGTGCCAGCCGGGAGACAGGGAACACAGATACGCAGTATTTT.

This clone was found once. The V and J genes are TRBV7-2 and TRBJ1-2; maybe TRBD1 (6 bases). Germline CDR1 SGHTA, CDR2 FQGNSA. This CDR3 region has 14 residues. V was trimmed by 4 bases and J by 4 bases, leaving 13 bases between them. The CDR3 nucleotides read TGTGCCAGCAGCTCCTCAGGGGTAGCCTATGGCTACACCTTC. Amino acids: CASSSSGVAYGYTF.

This chain joins TRBV5-1 and TRBJ2-3; tentatively, D is TRBD2 (6 bases). The CDR3 totals 16 residues. Between the trimmed V and J ends, which lost 5 bases and 2 bases, there was a span of 18 bases. Germline CDR1 is SGHRS and CDR2 is YFSETQ. CDR3 in amino acids: CASRPIRGGNTDTQYF. The CDR3 DNA sequence: TGCGCCAGCAGACCCATCCGTGGGGGGAACACAGATACGCAGTATTTT. The full variable domain, completed using reference TRBV5-1 and TRBJ2-3, is KAGVTQTPRYLIKTRGQQVTLSCSPISGHRSVSWYQQTPGQGLQFLFEYFSETQRNKGNFPGRFSGRQFSNSRSEMNVSTLELGDSALYLCASRPIRGGNTDTQYFGPGTRLTVL.